This T cell receptor beta chain derives from a study of T-cell reconstitution after alpha-beta-depleted transplantation in children. This clonotype was picked up many times. The germline gives CDR1 ENHRY, CDR2 SYGVKD. The trim removed 10 bases at V and 9 bases at J, leaving 5 bases unmatched. The CDR3 extends over 11 amino acids. Preparation of the TCRbeta library used unique molecular identifiers. Using its own MiXCR run on the PCR reads, TCRdb lists one record per CDR3 protein. The data hold 230,000 or so distinct CDR3 sequences, with 9.7% observed a single time. This sample comprised PBMCs from the stem cell graft donor, obtained from the stem cell graft. This clonotype was obtained from a human donor who donated a stem cell graft to a child with SCID. The genes are TRBV10-3 and TRBJ2-1; 8 positions agree with TRBD2. CDR3 in DNA: TGTGCCACAGGGCGGGAGGCTGAGCAGTTCTTC. Translated: CATGREAEQFF.